These T cell receptor beta chains were read from a single sample in a study of blood T cells in healthy people across ages. A single record per CDR3 protein comes from TCRdb applying MiXCR to the 5' RACE reads. The table lists 1.5 million to 2 million distinct CDR3 sequences, 28% of them singletons. Sequencing input: blood. All receptors come from a woman in her thirties in good health. CDR3s leave out the opening cysteine and the closing phenylalanine or tryptophan. The listing skips clone size in some rows; elsewhere it reads once, few, many or a size class.

j_call: .
clone_size: .
v_call: TRBV29-1
cdr3_aa: SVSRDTEYPLYNEQY

j_call: TRBJ1-6
clone_size: few
v_call: TRBV7-2
cdr3_aa: ASSLAGGGSPLH

j_call: TRBJ2-6
clone_size: many
v_call: TRBV7-2
cdr3_aa: ASSPRNTGDSGANVLT

j_call: TRBJ2-2
clone_size: many
v_call: TRBV6-2/TRBV6-3
cdr3_aa: ASSRGSGELF

j_call: TRBJ2-1
clone_size: .
v_call: TRBV4-1
cdr3_aa: ASSQPAGRQF

j_call: TRBJ1-1
clone_size: few
v_call: TRBV30
cdr3_aa: AWSGDRERSAF

j_call: TRBJ2-3
clone_size: .
v_call: TRBV10-3
cdr3_aa: AITDTDTQY

j_call: TRBJ1-2
clone_size: once
v_call: TRBV7-9
cdr3_aa: ASSLAAGGGDGYT

j_call: TRBJ1-2
clone_size: few
v_call: TRBV29-1
cdr3_aa: SVPTGVYGYT

j_call: TRBJ2-2
clone_size: .
v_call: TRBV5-1
cdr3_aa: ASWDTSNTGELF

j_call: TRBJ1-1
clone_size: .
v_call: TRBV3-1
cdr3_aa: ASSQVWNTEAF

j_call: TRBJ2-1
clone_size: few
v_call: TRBV7-2
cdr3_aa: ASTLSLRYRRTPYNEQF

j_call: TRBJ2-1
clone_size: .
v_call: TRBV9
cdr3_aa: ASSVGGGDNEQF

j_call: TRBJ2-1
clone_size: .
v_call: TRBV6-5
cdr3_aa: ASSSPGVGREF

j_call: TRBJ1-1
clone_size: few
v_call: TRBV6-1
cdr3_aa: ASSIRQGPEAF

j_call: TRBJ2-3
clone_size: few
v_call: TRBV6-5
cdr3_aa: ASSYLVASTDTQY

j_call: TRBJ1-2
clone_size: few
v_call: TRBV9
cdr3_aa: ASSVSQGAVKDYGYT

j_call: TRBJ2-1
clone_size: few
v_call: TRBV7-3
cdr3_aa: ASSLGGNGEQF

j_call: TRBJ2-1
clone_size: .
v_call: TRBV14
cdr3_aa: ASSQGAAGALNEQF

j_call: TRBJ2-3
clone_size: once
v_call: TRBV5-5
cdr3_aa: ASSFPPPSTDTQY

j_call: TRBJ2-7
clone_size: few
v_call: TRBV18
cdr3_aa: ASSPRFEQY

j_call: TRBJ2-1
clone_size: many
v_call: TRBV7-2
cdr3_aa: ASSLALANEQF

j_call: TRBJ1-1
clone_size: .
v_call: TRBV28
cdr3_aa: ASKRAAPLNTEAF

j_call: TRBJ2-5
clone_size: .
v_call: TRBV7-3
cdr3_aa: ASSSLGRY

j_call: TRBJ2-5
clone_size: .
v_call: TRBV24-1
cdr3_aa: ATSDATGTGQETQY

j_call: TRBJ1-2
clone_size: .
v_call: TRBV12-3/TRBV12-4
cdr3_aa: ASSLAQGARYGYT

j_call: TRBJ2-3
clone_size: few
v_call: TRBV20-1
cdr3_aa: SAGGAGGHADTQY

j_call: TRBJ2-5
clone_size: few
v_call: TRBV5-1
cdr3_aa: ASSLVSGGGVSETQY